One sample yielded the 13 T cell receptor beta chains listed below, sequenced in a study of T cell responses to AZD1222 COVID-19 vaccine. Sequenced by immunoSEQ multiplex PCR; TCRdb stores in-frame clones only, minus some. The sample includes 70,000 to 95,000 clones, about nine tenths of them seen just once. Source: peripheral blood, taken on day 0 of AZD1222 vaccination. These receptors came from an adult in good health.

This clone was observed a handful of times. The chain employs TRBV7-8 and TRBJ1-1; possible D gene TRBD1, 6 bases. Germline CDR1 SGHVS, CDR2 FQNEAQ. V dropped 5 bases and J dropped 9 bases, with 13 bases sitting between them. CDR3 length equals 12 residues. The CDR3 nucleotides read TGTGCCAGCAGCGTCCGGTGGGGGCAAGCTTTCTTT. Its translation: CASSVRWGQAFF. Full variable domain (rest looked up from reference TRBV7-8 and TRBJ1-1): GAGVSQSPRYKVAKRGQDVALRCDPISGHVSLFWYQQALGQGPEFLTYFQNEAQLDKSGLPSDRFFAERPEGSVSTLKIQRTQQEDSAVYLCASSVRWGQAFFGQGTRLTVV.

This sequence joins TRBV15 and TRBJ2-1; D possibly uses TRBD1 or TRBD2 (6 bases each). Germline CDR1 reads LNHNV; CDR2 reads YYDKDF (reference sequence). Between the trimmed V and J ends, which lost 3 bases and 3 bases, there was a span of 9 bases. This CDR3 comprises 14 residues. The DNA for the CDR3 is TGTGCCACCAGCAGGGGGGGCAGCTACAATGAGCAGTTCTTC. It encodes CATSRGGSYNEQFF.

The chain has TRBV5-6 and TRBJ1-2; 7 bases are shared with TRBD1. Trimming removed 4 bases from V and 0 bases from J; junction bases left unmatched: 12. Germline values: CDR1 SGHDT, CDR2 YYEEEE. The CDR3 is 17 amino acids. In DNA form, the CDR3 reads TGTGCCAGCAGCCTACCGGGACAGTTCAATACTAACTATGGCTACACCTTC. Its translation is CASSLPGQFNTNYGYTF.

This clone has a single count. J is TRBJ2-3 and V is TRBV6-5, with no clear D. The CDR3 runs to 12 residues. V was cut by 4 bases and J by 2 bases, with 4 bases left in between. CDR1 and CDR2 from the germline V gene are MNHEY and SVGAGI. The CDR3 region has the DNA TGTGCCAGCAGTTCCCCCACAGATACGCAGTATTTT. Encoded protein: CASSSPTDTQYF.

The chain carries TRBV5-1 and TRBJ1-1, with D perhaps TRBD1 (5 bases). CDR3 length: 14 residues. Germline values: CDR1 SGHRS, CDR2 YFSETQ. Trimming pared 3 bases from V and 4 bases from J, leaving 13 bases between. CDR3 DNA: TGCGCCAGCAGCTCCACAGGTGAGATCACTGAAGCTTTCTTT. Its protein is CASSSTGEITEAFF.

The sample holds a few counts of this clone. The chain joins TRBV5-6 to TRBJ1-1; weak D call: TRBD1 (6 bases). V lost 3 bases to trimming and J lost 0 bases, with 24 bases between them. The CDR3 loop spans 19 amino acids. Germline-derived CDR1 and CDR2 are SGHDT and YYEEEE. The CDR3 bases are TGTGCCAGCAGCTCTCCGAAGGAGGCATGGGGGGCGATGAACACTGAAGCTTTCTTT. Its translation is CASSSPKEAWGAMNTEAFF.

This chain uses TRBV3-1 (or the pseudogene TRBV3-2) with TRBJ1-6; D is unresolved. CDR1 and CDR2 from the germline V gene are LGHDT and YNNKEL (reference sequence). Trimming stripped 1 base from V and 7 bases from J, with 11 bases between. The CDR3 has 15 residues. CDR3: CASSQVTVSNSPLHF. In nucleotides, the CDR3 is TGTGCCAGCAGCCAAGTTACAGTTAGCAATTCACCCCTCCACTTT.

The chain has TRBV6-1 and TRBJ1-2; D is undetermined. This CDR3 is built from 11 residues. Germline V gives CDR1 MNHNS, CDR2 SASEGT. V gave up 6 bases and J gave up 10 bases, with 12 bases separating them. This chain's CDR3 is CASSPGRYYTF. In DNA, the CDR3 is TGTGCCAGCAGCCCCGGACGGTACTACACCTTC.

The chain combines TRBV5-1 with TRBJ1-3, with 9 bases lining up with TRBD1. CDR3 length: 15 residues. CDR1 SGHRS and CDR2 YFSETQ come from the germline V gene. Unmatched junction bases numbered 5, after V lost 0 bases and J lost 7 bases. In nucleotides, the CDR3 is TGCGCCAGCAGCTTGGCCTCCGGGACAGGGAACACCATATATTTT. Translated, it gives CASSLASGTGNTIYF.

V and J are TRBV5-1 and TRBJ2-1, with TRBD2 matching over 7 bases. The CDR3 sequence is 15 residues long. In germline, CDR1 is SGHRS, CDR2 YFSETQ. Trimming removed 1 base from V and 10 bases from J; junction bases left unmatched: 11. The CDR3 loop is CASSLSAGRGHEQFF. CDR3 nucleotide sequence: TGCGCCAGCAGCTTGTCAGCGGGAAGGGGTCACGAGCAGTTCTTC.

The V gene is TRBV7-9, the J gene TRBJ1-1; D perhaps matches TRBD1 (6 bases). The CDR3 consists of 15 residues. Germline CDR1 SEHNR, CDR2 FQNEAQ (reference sequence). With 5 bases removed from V and 11 bases from J, the gap between germline ends came to 24 bases. The CDR3 nucleotides read TGTGCCAGCAGCCTTAGGGGGGGGCAGCCCAAGGTCGCTTTCTTT. This translates into CASSLRGGQPKVAFF.

This chain connects TRBV7-2 to TRBJ2-7; no clear D. CDR1 is SGHTA and CDR2 is FQGNSA in the germline V gene. This CDR3 region has 14 residues. The V and J ends lost 6 bases and 2 bases respectively, with 14 bases between them. DNA of the CDR3: TGTGCCAGCAGTTGGGATGATCCCACCTACGAGCAGTACTTC. This codes for CASSWDDPTYEQYF.

The rearrangement joins TRBV6-5 to TRBJ1-6, with 10 bases that match TRBD1. Losses at the gene ends were 6 bases for V and 7 bases for J; bases not matched to a gene: 6. This CDR3 is built from 15 residues. Looked up from germline, CDR1 is MNHEY and CDR2 is SVGAGI. CDR3 loop: CASSLGQGGNSPLHF. CDR3 bases: TGTGCCAGCAGCCTAGGACAGGGGGGCAATTCACCCCTCCACTTT.